Listed here are 9 T cell receptor beta chains from one sample, sequenced in a study of T cells after yellow fever vaccination. TCRdb reanalysed the 5' RACE reads using MiXCR and keeps one entry per CDR3 protein. The profile shows some 320,000 distinct CDR3 sequences, about 11% of them singletons. Material: CD4+ T cells sorted from PBMCs, obtained 45 days after the yellow fever booster vaccination. The receptors stem from a man between 18 and 29 years old who received the YFV17D yellow fever vaccine.

V and J are TRBV20-1 and TRBJ1-6; 11 nucleotides align to TRBD1. Germline V gene sequence: CDR1 DFQATT, CDR2 SNEGSKA (reference sequence). The CDR3 sequence is 16 residues long. The ends lost 0 bases at V and 10 bases at J; junction bases unmatched: 8. The CDR3 here is CSARDWTGTGGSPLHF. As DNA, the CDR3 is TGCAGTGCTAGAGACTGGACCGGGACAGGGGGGTCACCCCTCCACTTT.

A few counts support this clonotype. The J gene is TRBJ2-1, the V gene TRBV24-1; D gene ambiguous. The CDR3 runs 13 residues. Germline CDR1 and CDR2: KGHDR and SFDVKD. Trimming pared 5 bases from V and 6 bases from J, leaving 10 bases between. CDR3 protein: CATSAPGSNEQFF. In DNA, the CDR3 is TGTGCCACCAGTGCCCCCGGGTCCAATGAGCAGTTCTTC.

V gene TRBV5-4 combines with J gene TRBJ2-7; TRBD2 agrees at 14 bases. The CDR3 length is 16 residues. Germline V gene sequence: CDR1 SGHNT, CDR2 YYREEE (reference sequence). V trimming: 4 bases; J trimming: 7 bases; junction bases outside the gene matches: 10. This chain's CDR3 is CASSQGLAGGPWEQYF. DNA for the CDR3: TGTGCCAGCAGCCAAGGACTAGCGGGGGGCCCGTGGGAGCAGTACTTC. The full variable domain, with the rest looked up from reference TRBV5-4 and TRBJ2-7, is ETGVTQSPTHLIKTRGQQVTLRCSSQSGHNTVSWYQQALGQGPQFIFQYYREEENGRGNFPPRFSGLQFPNYSSELNVNALELDDSALYLCASSQGLAGGPWEQYFGPGTRLTVT.

This clonotype was seen repeatedly, ten times or more. J is TRBJ1-3 and V is TRBV7-2; 7 nucleotides align to TRBD1. This CDR3 comprises 15 residues. The V gene's germline CDR1 is SGHTA and CDR2 FQGNSA. The trim removed 5 bases at V and 3 bases at J, leaving 7 bases unmatched. The CDR3 nucleotides read TGTGCCAGCAGCCTAGGGGGCTATTATGGAAACACCATATATTTT. It specifies CASSLGGYYGNTIYF.

J is TRBJ1-6 and V is TRBV20-1; D is possibly TRBD1 (5 bases). Germline CDR1 is DFQATT and CDR2 is SNEGSKA (reference sequence). The germline V and J ends were trimmed by 6 bases and 7 bases, with 16 bases remaining between them. The CDR3 consists of 14 residues. In DNA form, the CDR3 reads TGCAGTGCAGACCGGGCCTGGGACAATTCACCCCTCCACTTT. Translation: CSADRAWDNSPLHF.

This clonotype was seen only a few times. This chain connects TRBV12-3 or TRBV12-4 to TRBJ1-6; TRBD1 agrees at 12 bases. J lost 10 bases, V lost 5 bases, and 9 bases had no gene match. The CDR3 is made up of 16 amino acids. This CDR3 is CASSPFPGQGASPLHF. Here the CDR3 DNA reads TGTGCCAGCAGTCCGTTTCCGGGACAGGGGGCATCACCCCTCCACTTT.

The chain has TRBV7-3 and TRBJ2-2; TRBD1 agrees at 10 bases. The ends lost 5 bases at V and 4 bases at J; junction bases unmatched: 4. The CDR3 totals 15 residues. Germline V gives CDR1 SGHTA, CDR2 FQGTGA. DNA for the CDR3: TGTGCCAGCAGCAAGGACAGGGGGGGCACCGGGGAGCTGTTTTTT. Translation: CASSKDRGGTGELFF.

The CDR3 bases are TGTGCCAGCGCCGAACTAGCGGGGGTAGAGACCCAGTACTTC. The encoded protein is CASAELAGVETQYF. This sequence joins TRBV2 and TRBJ2-5; 11 positions match TRBD2. The CDR3 has 14 amino acids. CDR1 SNHLY and CDR2 FYNNEI come from the germline V gene. Losses at the gene ends were 8 bases for V and 4 bases for J; bases not matched to a gene: 6.

CDR3 loop: CASSLFRGTYNEQFF. CDR3 nucleotide sequence: TGTGCCAGCAGCCTTTTCCGGGGAACCTACAATGAGCAGTTCTTC. The J gene is TRBJ2-1, the V gene TRBV7-2; maybe TRBD2 (5 bases). Deletions cut 5 bases from V and 2 bases from J, with 13 bases between. The CDR3 sequence is 15 residues long. Germline V gene sequence: CDR1 SGHTA, CDR2 FQGNSA. Full variable domain (missing parts from reference TRBV7-2 and TRBJ2-1): GAGVSQSPSNKVTEKGKDVELRCDPISGHTALYWYRQSLGQGLEFLIYFQGNSAPDKSGLPSDRFSAERTGGSVSTLTIQRTQQEDSAVYLCASSLFRGTYNEQFFGPGTRLTVL.